These 10 T cell receptor beta chains were sequenced from one sample in a study of CD8 T cells in ankylosing spondylitis (dated by TCRdb to the late 2010s). Libraries came from 5' RACE. Sequenced using an Illumina HiSeq 2500. The public reads were run again by TCRdb, first through fastp at Q25 and then through MiXCR, and only productive beta chains were kept. Duplicate CDR3 protein sequences are folded into a single record with the most common DNA and genes. Within this sample are a few hundred thousand distinct CDR3 sequences, with around 10% of them counted one time only. 6% to 7.5% of the sample belongs to the ten largest clones. Material for sequencing was blood, either unsorted or a sorted T cell fraction (not recorded which). The source is a male donor with ankylosing spondylitis or in good health (not recorded which).

This clonotype occurred many times. V and J are TRBV29-1 and TRBJ1-5; D ambiguous. The CDR3 loop spans 13 amino acids. Germline CDR1 and CDR2: SQVTM and ANQGSEA. Trimming pared 5 bases from V and 0 bases from J, leaving 8 bases between. The CDR3 region has the DNA TGCAGCGTTTCACGGGGTAGCAATCAGCCCCAGCATTTT. Its translation: CSVSRGSNQPQHF.

This clonotype was found many times. The chain links TRBV20-1 to TRBJ1-1; D is perhaps TRBD1 (5 bases). Trimming stripped 2 bases from V and 2 bases from J, with 9 bases between. This CDR3 is built from 13 residues. Germline lookup yields CDR1 DFQATT and CDR2 SNEGSKA (reference sequence). The CDR3 coding sequence is TGCAGTGCTAGACAGGACATAAACACTGAAGCTTTCTTT. It translates to CSARQDINTEAFF.

This clonotype was recorded at least ten times. V and J are TRBV27 and TRBJ2-3; 9 bases line up with TRBD1. The CDR3 totals 14 residues. Looked up from germline, CDR1 is MNHEY and CDR2 is SMNVEV (reference sequence). V dropped 4 bases and J dropped 3; count of bases not matched to a gene: 2. CDR3 in DNA: TGTGCCAGCAGTTACGGACAGGGGACAGATACGCAGTATTTT. Amino acids: CASSYGQGTDTQYF.

Details on this clonotype: Just one base apart from a much larger clone, this may be a read error. This chain uses TRBV3-1 with TRBJ1-1; D is unresolved. Germline V CDR1 and CDR2: LGHDT, YNNKEL (reference sequence). The CDR3 length is 12 residues. CDR3 nucleotide sequence: TGTGCCAGCAGCCAATCGGACTTTGAAACTTTCTTT. Amino acid sequence: CASSQSDFETFF.

This clonotype was detected a few times. This chain connects TRBV7-2 to TRBJ2-1, with D possibly matching TRBD2 (6 bases). The CDR3 spans 13 residues. Trimming took 5 bases from V and 8 from J, leaving 13 bases between them. Germline CDR1 SGHTA, CDR2 FQGNSA. Written as DNA, the CDR3 is TGTGCCAGCAGCCCTCTTACTAGCTATGAGCAGTTCTTC. Protein sequence: CASSPLTSYEQFF.

Many counts were recorded for this clonotype. The genes are TRBV12-3 or TRBV12-4 and TRBJ2-2; D ambiguous. The CDR3 runs 13 residues. Trimming removed 3 bases from V and 6 bases from J, with 8 bases in between. The CDR3 reads CASSFGEPGELFF. In DNA, the CDR3 is TGTGCCAGCAGTTTTGGAGAACCCGGGGAGCTGTTTTTT.

This clonotype turned up a few times. This chain connects TRBV5-4 to TRBJ2-1; perhaps TRBD2 as D (5 bases). The germline V gene has CDR1 SGHNT and CDR2 YYREEE (reference sequence). The V end was cut by 1 base, the J end by 9 bases, with 14 bases between. The CDR3 spans 14 residues. The CDR3 DNA follows: TGTGCCAGCAGCTTGAAATTGAGTGCGGGTGAGCAGTTCTTC. Protein sequence: CASSLKLSAGEQFF. The entire variable domain, with the rest obtained from reference TRBV5-4 and TRBJ2-1, is as follows: ETGVTQSPTHLIKTRGQQVTLRCSSQSGHNTVSWYQQALGQGPQFIFQYYREEENGRGNFPPRFSGLQFPNYSSELNVNALELDDSALYLCASSLKLSAGEQFFGPGTRLTVL.

This clonotype has ten or more counts. The chain uses TRBV20-1 and TRBJ1-1, with TRBD1 as a possible D gene (5 bases). From germline, CDR1 is DFQATT and CDR2 SNEGSKA (reference sequence). This CDR3 is 13 amino acids long. CDR3 residues: CSPGVQGGTEAFF. As DNA, the CDR3 is TGCAGCCCTGGCGTCCAGGGTGGGACTGAAGCTTTCTTT.

There are many counts of this clonotype. One end of the junction varies from germline; a read error may be responsible. This chain uses TRBV6-5 with TRBJ2-7; TRBD1 agrees at 9 bases. The germline CDR1 and CDR2 sequences are MNHEY and SVGAGI. CDR3 size: 15 residues. The CDR3 DNA reads TGTGCCAGCAGGTACTGGGACAGGGCACCCTACGAGCAGTACTTC. This gives the protein CASRYWDRAPYEQYF.

In this sample, this clonotype turned up many times. This chain links TRBV5-1 with TRBJ1-1, with D possibly matching TRBD1 (6 bases). Germline CDR1 and CDR2: SGHRS and YFSETQ. Trimming removed 0 bases at V and 2 bases at J, with 11 bases between. There are 15 residues in the CDR3. The CDR3, as DNA: TGCGCCAGCAGCTTGGACGGGGGGCAAAACACTGAAGCTTTCTTT. Translated: CASSLDGGQNTEAFF.